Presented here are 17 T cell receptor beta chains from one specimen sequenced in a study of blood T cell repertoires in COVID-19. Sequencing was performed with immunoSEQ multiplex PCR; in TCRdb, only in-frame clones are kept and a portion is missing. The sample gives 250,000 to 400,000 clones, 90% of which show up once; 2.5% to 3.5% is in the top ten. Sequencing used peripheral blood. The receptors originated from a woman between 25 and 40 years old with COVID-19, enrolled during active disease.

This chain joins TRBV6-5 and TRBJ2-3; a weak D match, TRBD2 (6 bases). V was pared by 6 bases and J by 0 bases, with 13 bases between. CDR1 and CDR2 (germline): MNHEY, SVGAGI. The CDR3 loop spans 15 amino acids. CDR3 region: CASRSGLLSTDTQYF. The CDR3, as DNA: TGTGCCAGCAGATCGGGACTCCTTAGCACAGATACGCAGTATTTT.

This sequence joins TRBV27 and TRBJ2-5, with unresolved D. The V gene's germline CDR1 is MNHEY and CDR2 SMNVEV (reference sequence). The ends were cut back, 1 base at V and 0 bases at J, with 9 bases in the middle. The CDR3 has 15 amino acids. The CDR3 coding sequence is TGTGCCAGCAGTTTATTATTCCAGGACCAAGAGACCCAGTACTTC. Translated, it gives CASSLLFQDQETQYF.

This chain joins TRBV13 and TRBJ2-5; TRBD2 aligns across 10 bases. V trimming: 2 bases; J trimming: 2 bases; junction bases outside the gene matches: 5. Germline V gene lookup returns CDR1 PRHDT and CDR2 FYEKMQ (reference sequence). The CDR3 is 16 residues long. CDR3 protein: CASSLYTSGTQETQYF. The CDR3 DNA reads TGTGCCAGCAGCTTATATACTAGCGGGACACAAGAGACCCAGTACTTC.

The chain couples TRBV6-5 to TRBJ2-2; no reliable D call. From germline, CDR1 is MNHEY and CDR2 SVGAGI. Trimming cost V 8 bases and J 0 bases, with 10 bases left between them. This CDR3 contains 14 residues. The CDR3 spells CASGIQANTGELFF. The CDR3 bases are TGTGCCAGCGGTATTCAGGCGAACACCGGGGAGCTGTTTTTT.

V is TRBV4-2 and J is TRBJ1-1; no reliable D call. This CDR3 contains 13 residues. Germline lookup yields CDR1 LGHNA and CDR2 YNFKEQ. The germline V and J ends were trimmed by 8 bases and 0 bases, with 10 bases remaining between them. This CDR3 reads CASGGFLNTEAFF. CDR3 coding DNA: TGTGCCAGCGGAGGGTTTCTGAACACTGAAGCTTTCTTT.

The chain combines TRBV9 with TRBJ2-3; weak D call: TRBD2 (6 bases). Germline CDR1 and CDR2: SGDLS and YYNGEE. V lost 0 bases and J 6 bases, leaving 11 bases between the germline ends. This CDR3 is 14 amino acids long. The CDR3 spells CASSVATSRDTQYF. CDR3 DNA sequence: TGTGCCAGCAGCGTAGCTACTAGCCGGGATACGCAGTATTTT.

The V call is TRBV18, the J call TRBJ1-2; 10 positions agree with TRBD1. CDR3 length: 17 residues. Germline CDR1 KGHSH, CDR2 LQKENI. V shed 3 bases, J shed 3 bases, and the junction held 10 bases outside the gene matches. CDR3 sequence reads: CASSPGQGTAGDYGYTF. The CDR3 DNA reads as TGTGCCAGCTCACCGGGACAGGGGACGGCCGGGGACTATGGCTACACCTTC.

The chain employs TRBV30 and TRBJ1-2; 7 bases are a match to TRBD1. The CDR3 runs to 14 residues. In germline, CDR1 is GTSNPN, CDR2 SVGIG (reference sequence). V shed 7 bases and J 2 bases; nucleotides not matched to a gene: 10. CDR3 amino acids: CALGLGTENYGYTF. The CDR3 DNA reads TGTGCCTTGGGGTTGGGGACAGAGAACTATGGCTACACCTTC.

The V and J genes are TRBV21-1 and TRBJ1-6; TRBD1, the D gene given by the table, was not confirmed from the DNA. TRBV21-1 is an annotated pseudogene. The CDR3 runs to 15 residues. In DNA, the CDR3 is TGTGCCAGCAGCGACCGGGACAGGGAGCGTTCACCCCTCCACTTT. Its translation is CASSDRDRERSPLHF.

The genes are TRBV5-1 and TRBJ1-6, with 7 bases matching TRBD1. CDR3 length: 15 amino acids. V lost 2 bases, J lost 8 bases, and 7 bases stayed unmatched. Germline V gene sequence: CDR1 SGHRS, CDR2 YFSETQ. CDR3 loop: CASSFRQGRDSPLHF. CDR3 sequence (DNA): TGCGCCAGCAGCTTCAGACAGGGTCGGGATTCACCCCTCCACTTT.

The CDR3 is CASGRSLGTGGSSTGELFF. CDR3 nucleotides: TGTGCTAGTGGCCGTTCCCTCGGGACAGGGGGCTCGAGCACCGGGGAGCTGTTTTTT. The genes are TRBV12-5 and TRBJ2-2; 12 bases align to TRBD1. Germline V gene data show CDR1 as LGHNT and CDR2 as FRNRAP. The J segment lost 4 bases and the V segment lost 6 bases, leaving 15 bases of the junction unmatched. The CDR3 spans 19 residues.

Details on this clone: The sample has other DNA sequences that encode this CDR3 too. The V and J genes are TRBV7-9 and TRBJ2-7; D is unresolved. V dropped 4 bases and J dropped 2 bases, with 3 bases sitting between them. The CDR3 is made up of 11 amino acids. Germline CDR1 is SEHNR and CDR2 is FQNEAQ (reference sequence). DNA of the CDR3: TGTGCCAGCAGCTCCACCTACGAGCAGTACTTC. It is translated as CASSSTYEQYF.

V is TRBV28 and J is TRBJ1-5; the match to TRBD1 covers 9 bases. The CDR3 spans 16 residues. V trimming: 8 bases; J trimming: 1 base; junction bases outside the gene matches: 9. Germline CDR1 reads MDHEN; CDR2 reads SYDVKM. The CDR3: CASLQGALRSNQPQHF. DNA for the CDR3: TGTGCCAGCTTACAGGGGGCCCTCAGAAGCAATCAGCCCCAGCATTTT.

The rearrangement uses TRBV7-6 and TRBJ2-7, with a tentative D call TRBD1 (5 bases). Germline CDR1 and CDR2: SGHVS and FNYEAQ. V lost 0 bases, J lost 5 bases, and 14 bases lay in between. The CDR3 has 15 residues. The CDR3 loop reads CASSLAGQGLDEQYF. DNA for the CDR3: TGTGCCAGCAGCTTAGCTGGCCAGGGTTTAGACGAGCAGTACTTC.

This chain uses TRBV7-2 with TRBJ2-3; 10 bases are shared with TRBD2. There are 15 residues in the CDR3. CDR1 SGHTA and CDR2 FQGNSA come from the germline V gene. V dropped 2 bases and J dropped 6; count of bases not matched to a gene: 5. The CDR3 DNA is TGTGCCAGCAGCTTAATACTAGCGGGATCGGATACGCAGTATTTT. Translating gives CASSLILAGSDTQYF.

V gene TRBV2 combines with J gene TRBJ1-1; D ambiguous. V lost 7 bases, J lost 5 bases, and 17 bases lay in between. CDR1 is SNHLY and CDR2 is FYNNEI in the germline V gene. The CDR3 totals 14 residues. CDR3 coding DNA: TGTGCCAGCACCCAGACCCTCTCGAGGACTGAAGCTTTCTTT. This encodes CASTQTLSRTEAFF.

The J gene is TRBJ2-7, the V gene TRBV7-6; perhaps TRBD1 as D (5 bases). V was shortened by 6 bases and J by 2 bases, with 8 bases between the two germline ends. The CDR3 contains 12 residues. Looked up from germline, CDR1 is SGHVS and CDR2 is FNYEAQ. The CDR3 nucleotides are TGTGCCAGCAGAGGGGATACCTACGAGCAGTACTTC. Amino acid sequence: CASRGDTYEQYF.